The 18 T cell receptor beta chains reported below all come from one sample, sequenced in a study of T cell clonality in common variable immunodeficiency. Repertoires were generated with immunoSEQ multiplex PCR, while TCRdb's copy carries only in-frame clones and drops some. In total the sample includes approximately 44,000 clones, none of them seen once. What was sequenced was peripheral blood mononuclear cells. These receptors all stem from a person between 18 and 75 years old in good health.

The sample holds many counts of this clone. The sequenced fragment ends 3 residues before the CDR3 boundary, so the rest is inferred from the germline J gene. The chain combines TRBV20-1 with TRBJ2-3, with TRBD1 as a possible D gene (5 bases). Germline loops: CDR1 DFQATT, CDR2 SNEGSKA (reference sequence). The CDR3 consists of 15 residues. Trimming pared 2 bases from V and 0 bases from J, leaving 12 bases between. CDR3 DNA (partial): TGCAGTGCTAGACAGGGTTCTCATAGCACAGATACG. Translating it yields CSARQGSHSTDT. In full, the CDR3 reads CSARQGSHSTDTQYF.

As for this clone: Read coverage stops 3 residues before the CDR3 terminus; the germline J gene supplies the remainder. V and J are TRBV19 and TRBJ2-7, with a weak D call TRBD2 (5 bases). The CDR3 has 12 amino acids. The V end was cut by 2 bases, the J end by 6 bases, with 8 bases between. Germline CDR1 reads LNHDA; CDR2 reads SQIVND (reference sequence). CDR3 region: CASSIFEGEQYF. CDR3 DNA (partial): TGTGCCAGTAGTATATTCGAGGGCGAG.

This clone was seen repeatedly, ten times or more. The CDR3 is CASSAQVVSGNTIYF. The CDR3 bases that were read are TGTGCCAGCAGTGCTCAGGTAGTCTCTGGAAACACC. The J gene is TRBJ1-3, the V gene TRBV6-1; the D is unclear. From the germline J gene comes the end of the CDR3, since the read stops 3 residues before it. The CDR3 covers 15 residues. V dropped 4 bases and J dropped 0 bases, with 10 bases sitting between them. CDR1 is MNHNS, CDR2 SASEGT, per germline.

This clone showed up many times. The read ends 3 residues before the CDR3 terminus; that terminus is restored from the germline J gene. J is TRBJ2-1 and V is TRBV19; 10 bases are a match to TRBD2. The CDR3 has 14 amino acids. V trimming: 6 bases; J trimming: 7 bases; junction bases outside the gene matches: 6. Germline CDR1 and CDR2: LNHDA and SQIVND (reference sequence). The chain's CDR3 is CASSLAGEGNEQFF. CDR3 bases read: TGTGCCAGTAGCCTAGCGGGAGAAGGAAATGAG.

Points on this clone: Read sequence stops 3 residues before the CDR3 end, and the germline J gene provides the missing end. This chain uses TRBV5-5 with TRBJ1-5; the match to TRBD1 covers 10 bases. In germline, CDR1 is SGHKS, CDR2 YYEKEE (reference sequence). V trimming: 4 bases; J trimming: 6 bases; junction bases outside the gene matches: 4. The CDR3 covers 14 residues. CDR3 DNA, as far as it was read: TGTGCCAGCAGCGAGGGACAGGGGAGTCAGCCC. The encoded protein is CASSEGQGSQP. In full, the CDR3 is CASSEGQGSQPQHF.

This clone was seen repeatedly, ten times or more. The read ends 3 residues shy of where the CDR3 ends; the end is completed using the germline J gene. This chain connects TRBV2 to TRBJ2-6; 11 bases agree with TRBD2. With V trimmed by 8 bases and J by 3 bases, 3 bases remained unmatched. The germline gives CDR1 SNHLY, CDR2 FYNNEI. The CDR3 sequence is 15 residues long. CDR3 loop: CASLAGGSGANVLTF. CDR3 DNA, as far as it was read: TGTGCCAGCCTAGCGGGGGGTAGTGGGGCCAACGTC. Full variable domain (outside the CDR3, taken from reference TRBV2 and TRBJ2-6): EPEVTQTPSHQVTQMGQEVILRCVPISNHLYFYWYRQILGQKVEFLVSFYNNEISEKSEIFDDQFSVERPDGSNFTLKIRSTKLEDSAMYFCASLAGGSGANVLTFGAGSRLTVL.

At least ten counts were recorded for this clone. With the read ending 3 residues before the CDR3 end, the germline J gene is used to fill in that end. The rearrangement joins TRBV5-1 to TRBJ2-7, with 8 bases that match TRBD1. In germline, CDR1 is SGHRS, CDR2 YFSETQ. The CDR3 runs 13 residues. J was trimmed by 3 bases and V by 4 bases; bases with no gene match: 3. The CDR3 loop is CASSRDRYYEQYF. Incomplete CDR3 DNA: TGCGCCAGCAGCCGGGACAGGTACTACGAG.

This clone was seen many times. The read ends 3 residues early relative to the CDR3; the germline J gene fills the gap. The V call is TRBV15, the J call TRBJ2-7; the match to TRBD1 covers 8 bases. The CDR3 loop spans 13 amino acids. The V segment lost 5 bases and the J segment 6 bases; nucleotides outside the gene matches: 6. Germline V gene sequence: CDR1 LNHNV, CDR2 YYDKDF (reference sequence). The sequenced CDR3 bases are TGTGCCACCAGCGGCCGGACAGGGCGCGAG. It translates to CATSGRTGRE. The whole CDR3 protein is CATSGRTGREQYF.

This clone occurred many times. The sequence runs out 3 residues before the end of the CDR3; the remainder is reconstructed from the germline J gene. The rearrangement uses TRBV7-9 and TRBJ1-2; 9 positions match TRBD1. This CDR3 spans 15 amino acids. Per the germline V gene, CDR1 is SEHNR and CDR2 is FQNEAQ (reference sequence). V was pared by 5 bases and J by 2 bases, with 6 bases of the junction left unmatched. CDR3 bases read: TGTGCCAGCAGCCCGTGGACAGGGGCGAACTATGGC. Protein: CASSPWTGANYG. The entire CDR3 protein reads CASSPWTGANYGYTF.

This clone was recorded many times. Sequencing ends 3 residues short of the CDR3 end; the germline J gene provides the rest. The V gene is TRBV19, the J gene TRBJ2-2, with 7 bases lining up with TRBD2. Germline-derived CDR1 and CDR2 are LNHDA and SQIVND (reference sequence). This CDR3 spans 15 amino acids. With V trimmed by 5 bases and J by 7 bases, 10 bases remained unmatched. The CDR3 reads CASSSTGGVGGELFF. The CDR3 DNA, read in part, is TGTGCCAGTAGTTCAACGGGGGGTGTTGGCGGGGAG.

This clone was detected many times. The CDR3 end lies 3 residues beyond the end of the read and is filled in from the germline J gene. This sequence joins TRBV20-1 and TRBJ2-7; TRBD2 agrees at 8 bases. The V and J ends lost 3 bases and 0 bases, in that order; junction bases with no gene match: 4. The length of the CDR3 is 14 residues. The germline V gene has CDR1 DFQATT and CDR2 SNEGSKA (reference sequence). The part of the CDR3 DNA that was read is TGCAGTGCTAGGGTAGCGGGGAGCTCCTACGAG. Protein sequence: CSARVAGSSYE. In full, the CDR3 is CSARVAGSSYEQYF.

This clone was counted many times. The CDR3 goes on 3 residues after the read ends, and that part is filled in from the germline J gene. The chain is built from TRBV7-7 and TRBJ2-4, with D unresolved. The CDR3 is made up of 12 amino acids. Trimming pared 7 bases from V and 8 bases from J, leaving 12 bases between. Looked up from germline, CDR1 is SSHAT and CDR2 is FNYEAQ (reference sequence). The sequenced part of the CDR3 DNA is TGTGCCAGCACCCTCTGTTGTTACATT. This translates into CASTLCCYI. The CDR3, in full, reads CASTLCCYIQYF.

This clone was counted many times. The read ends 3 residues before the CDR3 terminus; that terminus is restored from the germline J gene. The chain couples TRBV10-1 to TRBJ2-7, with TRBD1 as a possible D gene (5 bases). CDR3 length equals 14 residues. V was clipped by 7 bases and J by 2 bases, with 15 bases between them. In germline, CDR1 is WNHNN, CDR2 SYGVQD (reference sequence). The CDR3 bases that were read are TGCGCCAGCACACCGGGTCAGGGCCCCTACGAG. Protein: CASTPGQGPYE. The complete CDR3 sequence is CASTPGQGPYEQYF.

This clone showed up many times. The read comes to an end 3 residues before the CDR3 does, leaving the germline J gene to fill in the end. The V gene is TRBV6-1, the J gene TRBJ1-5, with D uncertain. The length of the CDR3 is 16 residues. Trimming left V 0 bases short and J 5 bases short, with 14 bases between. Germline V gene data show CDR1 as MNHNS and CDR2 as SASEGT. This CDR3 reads CASSEAHTTRDQPQHF. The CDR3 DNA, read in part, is TGTGCCAGCAGTGAAGCCCACACGACCCGGGATCAGCCC.

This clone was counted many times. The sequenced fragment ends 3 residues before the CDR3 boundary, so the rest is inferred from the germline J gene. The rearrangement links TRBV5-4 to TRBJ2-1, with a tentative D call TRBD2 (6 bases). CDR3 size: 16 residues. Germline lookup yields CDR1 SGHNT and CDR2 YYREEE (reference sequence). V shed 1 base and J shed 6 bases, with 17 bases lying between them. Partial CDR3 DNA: TGTGCCAGCAGCTTGACACGACTAGTGAGGGCCAATGAG. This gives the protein CASSLTRLVRANE. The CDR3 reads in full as CASSLTRLVRANEQFF.

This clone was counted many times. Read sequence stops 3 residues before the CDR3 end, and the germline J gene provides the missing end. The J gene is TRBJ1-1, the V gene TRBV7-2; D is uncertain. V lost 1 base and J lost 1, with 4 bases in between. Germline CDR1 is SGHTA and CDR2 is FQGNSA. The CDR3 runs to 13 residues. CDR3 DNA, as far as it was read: TGTGCCAGCAGCTTAGACACGAACACTGAA. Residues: CASSLDTNTE. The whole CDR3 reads CASSLDTNTEAFF.

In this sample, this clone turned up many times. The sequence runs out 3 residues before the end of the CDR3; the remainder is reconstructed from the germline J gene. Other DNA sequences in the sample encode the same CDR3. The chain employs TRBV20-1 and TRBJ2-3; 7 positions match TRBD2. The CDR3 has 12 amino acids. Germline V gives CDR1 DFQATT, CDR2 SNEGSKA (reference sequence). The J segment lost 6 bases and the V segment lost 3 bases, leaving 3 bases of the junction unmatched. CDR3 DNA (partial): TGCAGTGCTAGGGGGAGGGGCGATACG. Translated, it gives CSARGRGDT. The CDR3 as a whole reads CSARGRGDTQYF.

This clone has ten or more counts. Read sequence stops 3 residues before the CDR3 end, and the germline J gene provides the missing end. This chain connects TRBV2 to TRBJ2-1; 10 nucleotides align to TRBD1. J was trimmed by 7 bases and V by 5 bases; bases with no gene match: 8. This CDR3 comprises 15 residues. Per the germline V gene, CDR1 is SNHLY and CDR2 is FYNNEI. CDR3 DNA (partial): TGTGCCAGCAGTCACCGGGACAGGGGCGGTAATGAG. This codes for CASSHRDRGGNE. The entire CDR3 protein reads CASSHRDRGGNEQFF.